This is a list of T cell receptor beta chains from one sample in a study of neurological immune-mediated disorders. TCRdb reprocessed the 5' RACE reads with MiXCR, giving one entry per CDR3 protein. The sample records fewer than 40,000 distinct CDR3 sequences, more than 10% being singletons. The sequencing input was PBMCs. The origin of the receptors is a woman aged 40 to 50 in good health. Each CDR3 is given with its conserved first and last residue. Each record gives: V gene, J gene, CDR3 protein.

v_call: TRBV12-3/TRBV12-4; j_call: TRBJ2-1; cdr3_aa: CASSLGATYNEQFF
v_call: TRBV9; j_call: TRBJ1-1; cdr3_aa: CASSVGPTLNTEAFF
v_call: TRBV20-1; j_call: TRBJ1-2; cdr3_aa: CSARDLGNLGYTF
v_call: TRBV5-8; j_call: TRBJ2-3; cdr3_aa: CASSLSTDTQYF
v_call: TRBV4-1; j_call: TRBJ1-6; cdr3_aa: CASSPWAQESSPLHF
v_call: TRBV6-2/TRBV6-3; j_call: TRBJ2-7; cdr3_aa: CASSKTGTPSSYEQYF
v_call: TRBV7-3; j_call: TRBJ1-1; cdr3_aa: CASSRWDGGETEAFF
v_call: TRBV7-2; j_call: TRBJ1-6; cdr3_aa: CASSFTDRGRSPLHF
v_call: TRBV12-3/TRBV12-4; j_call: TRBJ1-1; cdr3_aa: CASSLDRGFTEAFF
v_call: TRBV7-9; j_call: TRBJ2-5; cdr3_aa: CASSPISETQYF
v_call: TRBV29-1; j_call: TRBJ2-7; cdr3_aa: CSVGRGLTYEQYF
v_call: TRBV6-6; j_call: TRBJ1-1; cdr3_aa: CASSLGDTEAFF
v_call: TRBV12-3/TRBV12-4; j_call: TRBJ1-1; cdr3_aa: CASVWTLNTEAFF
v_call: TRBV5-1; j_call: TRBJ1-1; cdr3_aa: CASSLEVGGSEAFF
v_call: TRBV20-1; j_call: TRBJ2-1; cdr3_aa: CSARDVGLAAEQFF
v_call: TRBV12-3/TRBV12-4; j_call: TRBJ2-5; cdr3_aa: CASSSSGDRDQETQYF
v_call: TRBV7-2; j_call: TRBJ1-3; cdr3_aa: CASSLVGPGNTIYF
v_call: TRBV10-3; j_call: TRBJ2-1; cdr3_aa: CAITSGNYNEQFF
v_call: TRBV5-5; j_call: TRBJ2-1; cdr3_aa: CASSNLDRYNEQFF
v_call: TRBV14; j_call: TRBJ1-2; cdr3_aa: CASSRFRGAADGYTF
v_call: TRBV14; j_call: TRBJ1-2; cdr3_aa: CASSRDRDGRSGYTF
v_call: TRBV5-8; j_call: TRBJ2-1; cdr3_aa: CASSPFVHEQFF
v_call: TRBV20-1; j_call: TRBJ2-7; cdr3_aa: CSASSDYLSYEQYF
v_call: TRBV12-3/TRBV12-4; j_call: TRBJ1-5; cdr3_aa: CASRSGQGVSNQPQHF
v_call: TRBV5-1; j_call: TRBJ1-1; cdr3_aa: CASSWGVTMNTEAFF
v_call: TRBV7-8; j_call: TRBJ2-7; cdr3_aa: CASSPGNILQQQYF
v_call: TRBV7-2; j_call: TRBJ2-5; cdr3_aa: CASSSPVKETQYF
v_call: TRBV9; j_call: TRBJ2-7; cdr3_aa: CASSVEAGGTYEQYF
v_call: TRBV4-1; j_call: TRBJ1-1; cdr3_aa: CASSPLDRGIAEAFF
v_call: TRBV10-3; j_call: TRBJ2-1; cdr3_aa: CAIRALSSGSHNEQFF
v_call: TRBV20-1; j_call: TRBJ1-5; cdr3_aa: CSAETGGVRTQHF
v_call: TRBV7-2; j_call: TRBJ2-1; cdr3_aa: CASSLGLAEYNEQFF
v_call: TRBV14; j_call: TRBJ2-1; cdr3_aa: CASTRSPGLGSEQFF
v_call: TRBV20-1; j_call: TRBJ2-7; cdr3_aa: CSATRLAGGEQYF
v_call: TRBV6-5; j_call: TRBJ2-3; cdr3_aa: CASRLGGAMADTQYF
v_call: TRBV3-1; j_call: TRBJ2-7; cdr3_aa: CASSQENRGPYEQYF
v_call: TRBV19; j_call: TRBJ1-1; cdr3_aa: CASSPRTDWNTEAFF
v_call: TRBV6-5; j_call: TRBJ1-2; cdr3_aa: CASRIFHRGAKGYTF
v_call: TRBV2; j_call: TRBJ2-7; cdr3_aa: CASSGTDSYEQYF
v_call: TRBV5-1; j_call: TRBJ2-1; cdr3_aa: CASSEGSTRLYNEQFF
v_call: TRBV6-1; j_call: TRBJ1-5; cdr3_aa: CATIRTYGVGQPQHF
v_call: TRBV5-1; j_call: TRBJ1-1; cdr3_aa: CASSPDSNIEAFF
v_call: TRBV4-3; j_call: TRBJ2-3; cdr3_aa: CASSPGLASTDTQYF
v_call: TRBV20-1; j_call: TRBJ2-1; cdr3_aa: CSARDLREVHNEQFF
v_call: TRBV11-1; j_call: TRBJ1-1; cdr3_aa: CASSTQLGDTEAFF
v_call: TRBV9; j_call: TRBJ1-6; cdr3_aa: CASSGKGGNSPLHF
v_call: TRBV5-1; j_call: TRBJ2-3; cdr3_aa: CASSSGVAVAYTDTQYF
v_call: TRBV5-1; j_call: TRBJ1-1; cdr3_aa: CASSLVADPTEAFF
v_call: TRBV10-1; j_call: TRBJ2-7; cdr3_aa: CASNRWQGGEQYF
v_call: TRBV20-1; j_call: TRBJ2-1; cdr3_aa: CSAPTLAGDLAYNEQFF
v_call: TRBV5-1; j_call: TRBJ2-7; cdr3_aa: CASSLEAAPYEQYF
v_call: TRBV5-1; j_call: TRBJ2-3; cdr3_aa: CASSSALAGDSTDTQYF